This TCR beta chain came from a study of spatial heterogeneity in lung cancer (dated by TCRdb to between 2018 and 2021). In terms of the full investigation: Beta-chain transcripts were consistently detected in greater numbers than alpha-chain transcripts, which likely reflects a higher abundance of beta-chain transcripts. In tumor regions, TCR transcript counts showed a strong correlation with a T cell transcriptional module score from matched bulk RNA-seq. In the raw uncorrected reads, each unique combination of TCR and UMI appeared more than ten times on average. The study quantitatively compared TCR alpha and beta repertoires across multiple tumor regions, matched nontumor lung and blood in non-small cell lung cancer. Nonsynonymous mutation counts, determined by whole-exome sequencing of tumor tissue, were related to features of the TCR repertoire. Both alpha and beta chains were TCR-sequenced in samples taken at surgery, namely 220 tumor regions, under 80 matched nontumor lung samples and around 53 PBMC samples. Overall study results and their limits: The tumor nonsynonymous mutation count correlated with the number of expanded intratumoral alpha and beta TCRs. Estimated TCR-seq coverage of tumor T cells was only about 6.5% for alpha chains and 13% for beta chains. Additional single-cell paired TCR alpha and beta sequencing was considered necessary to confirm, at a functional level, the hypothesis that regional TCRs recognize regional mutations. Counts of ubiquitous and regional expanded TCRs correlated with counts of ubiquitous and regional nonsynonymous mutations, respectively.

This clonotype was picked up many times. Which antigen it targets is not known. No clone much larger than this one lies a single base away; base qualities are absent. This beta chain is an unintended read in a library built for alpha chains; its size means little. Interpreted using the paper, the time point label stands for: sample taken at primary tumor resection. Donors were some 67 patients with early-stage, untreated non-small cell lung cancer from the lung TRACERx cohort. TCR sequencing used whole RNA extracted from tumor and nontumor lung tissue, or from cryopreserved PBMC samples, without cell sorting. Only patients with enough RNA available from two or more tumor regions were chosen for TCR sequencing. Tumor and adjacent nontumor lung specimens were reviewed by a lung pathologist before selection. The germline V gene supplies CDR1 SGHVS and CDR2 FQNEAQ. The CDR3 covers 14 residues, taking in both the cysteine and the phenylalanine. This entry keeps only the CDR3 DNA: 42 bases, framed from base 1. V is clipped by 7 bases and J by 10 bases, and the sequence between their germline boundaries is 17 bases long.

Receptor amplification or capture employed 5' RACE. Sequencing took place on a NextSeq 500. In the TCR library protocol, a unique molecular identifier was attached to each TCR cDNA molecule so that PCR and sequencing errors could be corrected. Turning to the authors' computational methods: TCR identification, UMI-based error correction and CDR3 extraction were performed with Decombinator tools. TCRs above a frequency of 2 per 1,000, corresponding to the top 1% of the tumor frequency distribution, were defined as expanded. Expanded tumor TCRs were classed as regional if statistically deemed absent (corrected P<0.05) from at least one tumor region, otherwise ubiquitous. Rényi diversity was computed with the R vegan package after subsampling each repertoire 100 times to 5,000 TCRs. To build CDR3 similarity networks, amino acid triplet string-kernel similarity was used, and CDR3s were connected when their pairwise similarity was above 0.82. The raw public data were reprocessed by TCRdb itself: fastp quality trimming at Q25, MiXCR clonotype calling, in-frame beta chains only. Every distinct CDR3 protein forms one entry, paired with its most common genes and DNA. The V and J calls, along with clone size, are taken from TCRdb and not from the paper's own processing. Across this sample there are some 11,000 distinct CDR3 sequences, with more than 4.5% seen only once. The ten largest account for over 10% of the sample.

The TCR comes from a male donor with early-stage non-small cell lung cancer. The source material was lung tumor tissue, sampled at surgery. Recombination linked TRBV7-8 to TRBJ1-6, and TRBD1 may be the D gene, going by 5 matching bases. The CDR3 corresponds to CASKPDISWSPLHF. The DNA is as follows: TGTGCCAGCAAGCCGGACATTAGTTGGTCACCCCTCCACTTT.